These T cell receptor beta chains were read from a single sample in a study of shared clonotypes between healthy human individuals. Repertoires were generated with immunoSEQ multiplex PCR, while TCRdb's copy carries only in-frame clones and drops some. Of approximately 1.1 million clones listed, about four fifths are singletons. The sample comprised memory CD4+ T cells from PBMCs. The origin of the receptors is a man younger than 30 in good health. Some clones in this sample may be carry-over from other donors' samples. The CDR3 runs from the conserved cysteine through the conserved F or W. Each record gives: clone size, D gene, J gene, V gene, CDR3 DNA, CDR3 protein. The D gene is left open where the match is weak. Where a row states a size, it is once, few, many or the class of an expanded clone; other rows omit it.

abundance: NA; d_gene: NA; j_gene: TRBJ1-1; v_gene: TRBV30; CDR3nt: TGTGCCTGGAAACCTGGGCTATTGAACACTGAAGCTTTCTTT; CDR3aa: CAWKPGLLNTEAFF
abundance: NA; d_gene: NA; j_gene: TRBJ1-6; v_gene: TRBV25-1; CDR3nt: TGTGCCAGCAGTGAATATCTTCATTCACCCCTCCACTTT; CDR3aa: CASSEYLHSPLHF
abundance: few; d_gene: NA; j_gene: TRBJ1-2; v_gene: TRBV5-4; CDR3nt: TGTGCCAGCAGCTTGGCCGGCGGAAACTATGGCTACACCTTC; CDR3aa: CASSLAGGNYGYTF
abundance: NA; d_gene: NA; j_gene: TRBJ1-2; v_gene: TRBV19; CDR3nt: TGTGCCAGTAACCACAGGGAAGACTATGGCTACACCTTC; CDR3aa: CASNHREDYGYTF
abundance: NA; d_gene: NA; j_gene: TRBJ2-3; v_gene: TRBV15; CDR3nt: TGTGCCACCAGCAGGGACTACGAGGATACGCAGTATTTT; CDR3aa: CATSRDYEDTQYF
abundance: NA; d_gene: TRBD2; j_gene: TRBJ2-7; v_gene: TRBV9; CDR3nt: TGTGCCAGCAGCGTAGATGCGGGAGGGCCCTACGAGCAGTACTTC; CDR3aa: CASSVDAGGPYEQYF
abundance: NA; d_gene: NA; j_gene: TRBJ1-1; v_gene: TRBV6-5; CDR3nt: TGTGCCAGCAGTTACTGGCAGAACGCTGAAGCTTTCTTT; CDR3aa: CASSYWQNAEAFF
abundance: NA; d_gene: NA; j_gene: TRBJ2-3; v_gene: TRBV7-3; CDR3nt: TGTGCCAGCAGCTTAGGGGTCAGGGACACAGATACGCAGTATTTT; CDR3aa: CASSLGVRDTDTQYF
abundance: NA; d_gene: NA; j_gene: TRBJ2-1; v_gene: TRBV6-1; CDR3nt: TGTGCCAGCATTCGGGGGAAGGGCTCCTACAATGAGCAGTTCTTC; CDR3aa: CASIRGKGSYNEQFF
abundance: NA; d_gene: TRBD2; j_gene: TRBJ2-7; v_gene: TRBV18; CDR3nt: TGTGCCAGCTCACTCGCATCCGGGACTAGCGGATCCGGGAACCGATACGAGCAGTACTTC; CDR3aa: CASSLASGTSGSGNRYEQYF
abundance: NA; d_gene: TRBD1; j_gene: TRBJ2-3; v_gene: TRBV7-2; CDR3nt: TGTGCCAGCAGCGCTACAGGGGGCCGGGGTGCGCAGTATTTT; CDR3aa: CASSATGGRGAQYF
abundance: NA; d_gene: NA; j_gene: TRBJ2-6; v_gene: TRBV7-2; CDR3nt: TGTGCCAGCAGCTTAGCGGGGTCTGGGGCCAACGTCCTGACTTTC; CDR3aa: CASSLAGSGANVLTF
abundance: NA; d_gene: TRBD2; j_gene: TRBJ2-2; v_gene: TRBV27; CDR3nt: TGTGCCAGCAGTTTATGGACTAGCGGTCTAGCGAGGGAGCTGTTTTTT; CDR3aa: CASSLWTSGLARELFF
abundance: NA; d_gene: TRBD2; j_gene: TRBJ2-7; v_gene: TRBV6-5; CDR3nt: TGTGCCAGCAGTTACTCGAAGGGACTATTCGACGAGCAGTACTTC; CDR3aa: CASSYSKGLFDEQYF
abundance: NA; d_gene: TRBD2; j_gene: TRBJ2-7; v_gene: TRBV18; CDR3nt: TGTGCCAGCTCACCCCCGAGAAGCGGGGCTTCCTACGAGCAGTACTTC; CDR3aa: CASSPPRSGASYEQYF
abundance: NA; d_gene: TRBD1; j_gene: TRBJ1-5; v_gene: TRBV10-3; CDR3nt: TGTGCCATCAGTGAGCCGTCCAGGGGGCTTGATCAGCCCCAGCATTTT; CDR3aa: CAISEPSRGLDQPQHF
abundance: NA; d_gene: TRBD2; j_gene: TRBJ2-2; v_gene: TRBV4-2; CDR3nt: TGTGCCAGCGTACCTAGCGGGAGTAGCACCGGGGAGCTGTTTTTT; CDR3aa: CASVPSGSSTGELFF
abundance: once; d_gene: NA; j_gene: TRBJ2-5; v_gene: TRBV2; CDR3nt: TGTGCCAGCAGTCCCCGTGCAGTCCAAGAGACCCAGTACTTC; CDR3aa: CASSPRAVQETQYF
abundance: few; d_gene: NA; j_gene: TRBJ2-7; v_gene: TRBV14; CDR3nt: TGTGCCAGCAGCGCCAGACAGCGCTACGAGCAGTACTTC; CDR3aa: CASSARQRYEQYF
abundance: NA; d_gene: NA; j_gene: TRBJ2-5; v_gene: TRBV25-1; CDR3nt: TGTGCCAGCAGTGAATATAGGACAGCGGGAGAGACCCAGTACTTC; CDR3aa: CASSEYRTAGETQYF
abundance: NA; d_gene: NA; j_gene: TRBJ2-3; v_gene: TRBV10-2; CDR3nt: TGCGCCAGCAGTGGGAGACTGGTTGGTTACGCAGATACGCAGTATTTT; CDR3aa: CASSGRLVGYADTQYF
abundance: once; d_gene: TRBD2; j_gene: TRBJ2-3; v_gene: TRBV25-1; CDR3nt: TGTGCCAGCAGTGGAGGACTAGCGGGACGAGATACGCAGTATTTT; CDR3aa: CASSGGLAGRDTQYF
abundance: many; d_gene: NA; j_gene: TRBJ1-4; v_gene: TRBV9; CDR3nt: TGTGCCAGCAGCGACGCGACAGGCTTTAATGAAAAACTGTTTTTT; CDR3aa: CASSDATGFNEKLFF
abundance: NA; d_gene: NA; j_gene: TRBJ2-2; v_gene: TRBV5-4; CDR3nt: TGTGCCAGCAGCTTGAGGTCGGCGGGTCGAGAGCTGTTTTTT; CDR3aa: CASSLRSAGRELFF
abundance: NA; d_gene: TRBD2; j_gene: TRBJ2-3; v_gene: TRBV25-1; CDR3nt: TGTGCCAGCAGTGGAGCGGGAGGGACAGATACGCAGTATTTT; CDR3aa: CASSGAGGTDTQYF
abundance: NA; d_gene: TRBD1; j_gene: TRBJ2-1; v_gene: TRBV5-1; CDR3nt: TGCGCCAGCAGCTCCTACGGACAGGGCTCAGGGCTCTACAATGAGCAGTTCTTC; CDR3aa: CASSSYGQGSGLYNEQFF
abundance: NA; d_gene: NA; j_gene: TRBJ2-4; v_gene: TRBV2; CDR3nt: TGTGCCAGTTGGGGGGGCTTAGGCAAAAACATTCAGTACTTC; CDR3aa: CASWGGLGKNIQYF
abundance: NA; d_gene: NA; j_gene: TRBJ1-4; v_gene: TRBV29-1; CDR3nt: TGCAGCGCCAACCGGGGGGAGGGTGAAAAACTGTTTTTT; CDR3aa: CSANRGEGEKLFF
abundance: few; d_gene: TRBD1; j_gene: TRBJ2-7; v_gene: TRBV19; CDR3nt: TGTGCCAGTACGGCGACAGGGGAATTGACCTACGAGCAGTACTTC; CDR3aa: CASTATGELTYEQYF
abundance: NA; d_gene: NA; j_gene: TRBJ1-4; v_gene: TRBV6-1; CDR3nt: TGTGCCAGTAGGAAGGATTTAATATTGGAAAAACTGTTTTTT; CDR3aa: CASRKDLILEKLFF
abundance: once; d_gene: TRBD2; j_gene: TRBJ2-7; v_gene: TRBV11-2; CDR3nt: TGTGCCAGCAGCTCTCCTCGCGGGAGCTACGAGCAGTACTTC; CDR3aa: CASSSPRGSYEQYF
abundance: NA; d_gene: TRBD1; j_gene: TRBJ2-7; v_gene: TRBV6-6; CDR3nt: TGTGCCAGCAGTGACAGGGGGAGCGAGCAGTACTTC; CDR3aa: CASSDRGSEQYF
abundance: NA; d_gene: TRBD2; j_gene: TRBJ2-3; v_gene: TRBV27; CDR3nt: TGTGCCAGCAGTTTATGGAGGGGCGGGAGGGCAGATACGCAGTATTTT; CDR3aa: CASSLWRGGRADTQYF
abundance: NA; d_gene: TRBD1; j_gene: TRBJ2-4; v_gene: TRBV30; CDR3nt: TGTGCCTGGAGTGGGGACAGGGGGGACATTCAGTACTTC; CDR3aa: CAWSGDRGDIQYF
abundance: NA; d_gene: NA; j_gene: TRBJ1-1; v_gene: TRBV19; CDR3nt: TGTGCCAGTAGAAGGTCAAGGGACACTGAAGCTTTCTTT; CDR3aa: CASRRSRDTEAFF
abundance: NA; d_gene: NA; j_gene: TRBJ1-4; v_gene: TRBV14; CDR3nt: TGTGCCAGCAGCCATGCCGCCAGGTTGGGGGCAGCTAATGAAAAACTGTTTTTT; CDR3aa: CASSHAARLGAANEKLFF
abundance: NA; d_gene: TRBD1; j_gene: TRBJ1-5; v_gene: TRBV5-1; CDR3nt: TGCGCCAGCAGCTTGGGGGACAGGGGGAGTCAGCCCCAGCATTTT; CDR3aa: CASSLGDRGSQPQHF
abundance: NA; d_gene: NA; j_gene: TRBJ1-4; v_gene: TRBV7-6; CDR3nt: TGTGCCAGCACCCTATCGTCGGCAGGGAATAATGAAAAACTGTTTTTT; CDR3aa: CASTLSSAGNNEKLFF
abundance: NA; d_gene: TRBD2; j_gene: TRBJ2-3; v_gene: TRBV7-3; CDR3nt: TGTGCCAGCAGCTTAATTGGAGTACTAGCGGGAGGCAAGGCAGATACGCAGTATTTT; CDR3aa: CASSLIGVLAGGKADTQYF
abundance: NA; d_gene: NA; j_gene: TRBJ2-7; v_gene: TRBV6-5; CDR3nt: TGTGCCAGCAGTTACTCCCCGTTAGGGCCCTACGAGCAGTACTTC; CDR3aa: CASSYSPLGPYEQYF
abundance: NA; d_gene: NA; j_gene: TRBJ2-7; v_gene: TRBV30; CDR3nt: TGTGCCTGGAGTAAAGGTGGACACCAAGCCTACGAGCAGTACTTC; CDR3aa: CAWSKGGHQAYEQYF
abundance: NA; d_gene: NA; j_gene: TRBJ2-7; v_gene: TRBV9; CDR3nt: TGTGCCAGCAGCCCAACTAGTGATCTCTACGAGCAGTACTTC; CDR3aa: CASSPTSDLYEQYF
abundance: NA; d_gene: NA; j_gene: TRBJ2-2; v_gene: TRBV9; CDR3nt: TGTGCCAGCAGCGTAGCAGTATTCGCGAACACCGGGGAGCTGTTTTTT; CDR3aa: CASSVAVFANTGELFF
abundance: NA; d_gene: NA; j_gene: TRBJ2-7; v_gene: TRBV4-2; CDR3nt: TGTGCCAGCAGCCAAGACCGGGGGGAGCAGTACTTC; CDR3aa: CASSQDRGEQYF
abundance: NA; d_gene: TRBD1; j_gene: TRBJ1-2; v_gene: TRBV28; CDR3nt: TGTGCCAGCAGTACAGCCGGGACAGGGTATGGCTACACCTTC; CDR3aa: CASSTAGTGYGYTF
abundance: NA; d_gene: TRBD2; j_gene: TRBJ2-1; v_gene: TRBV4-2; CDR3nt: TGTGCCAGCAGCCAAAAACTAGCGGGGACGAAGAATGAGCAGTTCTTC; CDR3aa: CASSQKLAGTKNEQFF